These 18 T cell receptor beta chains originate from one sample sequenced in a study of blood T cell repertoires in COVID-19. Generated by immunoSEQ multiplex PCR, the TCRdb table keeps only in-frame clones and is missing some. The table records 200,000 to 250,000 clones, about 87% of them present only once. The specimen was peripheral blood. The receptors stem from a man between 70 and 80 years old with acute or convalescent COVID-19.

V usage is TRBV5-4 and J usage is TRBJ2-7, with TRBD2 as a possible D gene (5 bases). Germline CDR1 and CDR2: SGHNT and YYREEE (reference sequence). There are 13 residues in the CDR3. Trimming pared 5 bases from V and 2 bases from J, leaving 11 bases between. The CDR3 DNA reads as TGTGCCAGCAGTGCGGACTTAACCTACGAGCAGTACTTC. Its translation is CASSADLTYEQYF.

V usage is TRBV9 and J usage is TRBJ1-4; D remains ambiguous. The CDR3 runs 15 residues. Germline CDR1 reads SGDLS; CDR2 reads YYNGEE. The ends were cut back, 0 bases at V and 7 bases at J, with 13 bases in the middle. The chain's CDR3 is CASSVGPGAFEKLFF. The CDR3 DNA reads TGTGCCAGCAGCGTAGGACCAGGTGCCTTTGAAAAACTGTTTTTT.

This chain joins TRBV2 and TRBJ2-7; a possible D gene is TRBD1 (6 bases). V gave up 5 bases and J gave up 4 bases, with 9 bases separating them. The length of the CDR3 is 12 residues. The germline gives CDR1 SNHLY, CDR2 FYNNEI. CDR3 bases: TGTGCCAGCAGTCAACAGGGTTACGAGCAGTACTTC. This codes for CASSQQGYEQYF.

Comments on this clone: Other DNA sequences in the sample encode the same CDR3. This CDR3 reads CASSIEGSSGNTIYF. Written as DNA, the CDR3 is TGTGCCAGTAGTATAGAGGGCAGCTCTGGAAACACCATATATTTT. The rearrangement joins TRBV19 to TRBJ1-3; D gene uncertain. The CDR3 totals 15 residues. Germline CDR1 is LNHDA and CDR2 is SQIVND (reference sequence). Trimming took off 0 bases at V and 0 bases at J, with 6 bases between the two ends.

The chain employs TRBV5-5 and TRBJ1-1; maybe TRBD1 (5 bases). V was pared by 3 bases and J by 1 base, with 13 bases between. Per germline, CDR1 SGHKS and CDR2 YYEKEE (reference sequence). This CDR3 spans 15 amino acids. The CDR3 here is CASSWGTGTNTEAFF. As DNA, the CDR3 is TGTGCCAGCAGCTGGGGTACAGGAACGAACACTGAAGCTTTCTTT.

This chain joins TRBV25-1 and TRBJ2-1; a possible D gene is TRBD2 (6 bases). Germline V gives CDR1 MGHDK, CDR2 SYGVNS. The CDR3 is 15 residues long. Trimming removed 6 bases from V and 1 base from J, with 13 bases in between. CDR3 loop: CASSRGGISYNEQFF. CDR3 in DNA: TGTGCCAGCAGCCGAGGAGGGATTTCCTACAATGAGCAGTTCTTC. Full variable domain (remainder filled in from reference TRBV25-1 and TRBJ2-1): EADIYQTPRYLVIGTGKKITLECSQTMGHDKMYWYQQDPGMELHLIHYSYGVNSTEKGDLSSESTVSRIRTEHFPLTLESARPSHTSQYLCASSRGGISYNEQFFGPGTRLTVL.

V is TRBV5-8 and J is TRBJ1-1; the D gene is possibly TRBD1 (5 bases). V dropped 3 bases and J dropped 4 bases, with 16 bases sitting between them. The CDR3 is made up of 15 amino acids. Germline CDR1 reads SGHTS; CDR2 reads YDEGEE. The CDR3, as DNA: TGTGCCAGCAGCTGGGGCGGGAATCGTGGCACTGAAGCTTTCTTT. It codes for CASSWGGNRGTEAFF.

The V call is TRBV15, the J call TRBJ2-1; TRBD2 agrees at 7 bases. V gave up 0 bases and J gave up 5 bases; unmatched junction bases: 7. Germline lookup yields CDR1 LNHNV and CDR2 YYDKDF (reference sequence). CDR3 length equals 16 residues. The chain's CDR3 is CATSRDASGPNNEQFF. CDR3 nucleotide sequence: TGTGCCACCAGCAGAGATGCTAGCGGCCCTAACAATGAGCAGTTCTTC.

The J gene is TRBJ2-7, the V gene TRBV5-1, with 10 bases matching TRBD2. The J segment lost 2 bases and the V segment lost 6 bases, leaving 2 bases of the junction unmatched. Germline V lookup: CDR1 SGHRS, CDR2 YFSETQ. The length of the CDR3 is 13 residues. CDR3 loop: CASTSGSTYEQYF. CDR3 bases: TGCGCCAGCACTAGCGGGAGTACCTACGAGCAGTACTTC.

This chain uses TRBV19 with TRBJ1-6, with 7 nucleotides matching TRBD1. V shed 5 bases, J shed 10 bases, and the junction held 11 bases outside the gene matches. The CDR3 sequence is 15 residues long. Germline V gene data show CDR1 as LNHDA and CDR2 as SQIVND (reference sequence). The CDR3 here is CASSSTGFSGSPLHF. DNA of the CDR3: TGTGCCAGTAGTTCGACAGGGTTTTCCGGCTCACCCCTCCACTTT.

The chain joins TRBV4-2 to TRBJ1-2; 9 bases align to TRBD1. The ends lost 5 bases at V and 2 bases at J; junction bases unmatched: 9. The CDR3 consists of 16 residues. Per the germline V gene, CDR1 is LGHNA and CDR2 is YNFKEQ. The CDR3 nucleotides read TGTGCCAGCAGCTTGGGACAGGGAGAGGCCAACTATGGCTACACCTTC. This encodes CASSLGQGEANYGYTF.

The rearrangement uses TRBV27 and TRBJ1-1; D gene uncertain. The germline V and J ends were trimmed by 2 bases and 10 bases, with 17 bases remaining between them. The germline CDR1 and CDR2 sequences are MNHEY and SMNVEV (reference sequence). The CDR3 sequence is 14 residues long. The CDR3 here is CASSLGVGGVGAFF. The CDR3 coding sequence is TGTGCCAGCAGTTTAGGCGTCGGCGGGGTAGGAGCTTTCTTT.

The genes are TRBV27 and TRBJ1-2; the match to TRBD1 covers 7 bases. The CDR3 runs 16 residues. The ends lost 6 bases at V and 2 bases at J; junction bases unmatched: 12. CDR1 and CDR2 (germline): MNHEY, SMNVEV (reference sequence). CDR3 sequence: CASSTSPDRENYGYTF. Here the CDR3 DNA reads TGTGCCAGCAGCACCTCCCCCGACAGGGAGAACTATGGCTACACCTTC.

V gene TRBV7-3 combines with J gene TRBJ2-2; the D gene is possibly TRBD2 (5 bases). In germline, CDR1 is SGHTA, CDR2 FQGTGA. Between the trimmed V and J ends, which lost 0 bases and 4 bases, there was a span of 12 bases. The CDR3 is made up of 16 amino acids. CDR3 protein: CASSLTGGGGTGELFF. CDR3 sequence (DNA): TGTGCCAGCAGCTTAACGGGTGGAGGCGGCACCGGGGAGCTGTTTTTT.

V gene TRBV11-2 combines with J gene TRBJ2-5; 12 nucleotides agree with TRBD2. The CDR3 is 17 amino acids. V gave up 3 bases and J gave up 3 bases; unmatched junction bases: 8. The germline V gene has CDR1 SGHAT and CDR2 FQNNGV. CDR3 nucleotides: TGTGCCAGCAGCTTCTCGACTAGCGGGAGCCCAAAAGAGACCCAGTACTTC. Its translation: CASSFSTSGSPKETQYF.

This chain links TRBV19 with TRBJ2-2; 10 bases fit TRBD2. Unmatched junction bases numbered 3, after V lost 3 bases and J lost 2 bases. Per germline, CDR1 LNHDA and CDR2 SQIVND (reference sequence). The CDR3 loop spans 16 amino acids. In nucleotides, the CDR3 is TGTGCCAGTAGTATGGGGACTAGCGTTAACACCGGGGAGCTGTTTTTT. This encodes CASSMGTSVNTGELFF.

J is TRBJ1-2 and V is TRBV5-1; perhaps TRBD1 as D (6 bases). The germline V gene has CDR1 SGHRS and CDR2 YFSETQ. V lost 3 bases to trimming and J lost 4 bases, with 16 bases between them. The CDR3 extends over 15 amino acids. The CDR3 here is CASSSGHTNSYGYTF. The CDR3 region has the DNA TGCGCCAGCAGCTCGGGACACACCAACAGCTATGGCTACACCTTC.

This chain joins TRBV5-4 and TRBJ2-4; D not resolved. Germline CDR1 is SGHNT and CDR2 is YYREEE (reference sequence). Between the trimmed V and J ends, which lost 4 bases and 3 bases, there was a span of 8 bases. This CDR3 contains 13 residues. The CDR3 loop is CASSPFNKNIQYF. The DNA for the CDR3 is TGTGCCAGCAGCCCTTTTAACAAAAACATTCAGTACTTC.